Sequencing of this T cell receptor (beta chain) was carried out in a study of T cell repertoires in cytomegalovirus infection. The V and J ends lost 0 bases and 7 bases, in that order; junction bases with no gene match: 6. The CDR3 has 16 residues. Germline V gene data show CDR1 as ENHRY and CDR2 as SYGVKD. MiXCR, applied by TCRdb to the reads, yields one record per CDR3 protein. The table has 680,000 or so distinct CDR3 sequences, 30% to 40% seen once. There are a few counts of this clonotype. Its antigen remains unidentified. Study findings and constraints: Identification of carriers of CMV plus the relevant HLA was performed using cumulative public TCR beta family frequency.

The receptor comes from a human donor in good health (CMV status not recorded). Some clones in this sample may be carry-over from other donors' samples. The sequenced sample was cultured PBMCs, obtained from culture after CMV antigen stimulation. The chain couples TRBV10-3 to TRBJ1-6; TRBD1 matches at 7 bases. CDR3 DNA: TGTGCCATCAGTGAGTCAAGGGGGCGAAGAAATTCACCCCTCCACTTT. Its translation: CAISESRGRRNSPLHF.